What follows are 27 T cell receptor beta chains derived from one specimen sequenced in a study of blood T cell repertoires in COVID-19. The repertoire was sequenced with immunoSEQ multiplex PCR; TCRdb's copy has only in-frame clones and lacks some. Of approximately 200,000 clones in the sample, more than 75% were seen once. The sample taken for sequencing was PBMCs or T cells enriched from blood (not recorded which). Receptor source: a woman in her twenties or thirties who had recovered from COVID-19.

The gene calls are TRBV6-4 and TRBJ2-3; perhaps TRBD2 as D (5 bases). CDR1 is MRHNA and CDR2 is SNTAGT in the germline V gene. CDR3 length: 16 residues. V lost 2 bases and J 0 bases, leaving 12 bases between the germline ends. CDR3: CASSDQAGGSTDTQYF. DNA for the CDR3: TGTGCCAGCAGTGACCAGGCGGGCGGGAGCACAGATACGCAGTATTTT.

The chain is built from TRBV4-2 and TRBJ2-7; 11 bases map to TRBD2. The germline gives CDR1 LGHNA, CDR2 YNFKEQ. J was trimmed by 0 bases and V by 4 bases; bases with no gene match: 8. There are 17 residues in the CDR3. The chain's CDR3 is CASSRTSGTSGSYEQYF. CDR3 nucleotide sequence: TGTGCCAGCAGCCGGACTTCCGGGACTAGCGGCTCCTACGAGCAGTACTTC.

There are a few counts of this clone. The chain is built from TRBV5-1 and TRBJ2-6; D may be TRBD1 (5 bases). Germline V gene data show CDR1 as SGHRS and CDR2 as YFSETQ. V gave up 7 bases and J gave up 5 bases, with 10 bases separating them. The CDR3 is made up of 13 amino acids. CDR3 residues: CASGSDRANVLTF. For the CDR3, the DNA is TGCGCCAGCGGATCGGACAGGGCCAACGTCCTGACTTTC.

This clone was counted a single time. This sequence joins TRBV15 and TRBJ2-7, with no clear D. Between the trimmed V and J ends, which lost 1 base and 3 bases, there was a span of 13 bases. Germline values: CDR1 LNHNV, CDR2 YYDKDF (reference sequence). CDR3 length equals 15 residues. The CDR3 sequence: CATSRAVTLFYEQYF. The CDR3 DNA is TGTGCCACCAGCAGAGCGGTAACCCTCTTCTACGAGCAGTACTTC.

The genes are TRBV28 and TRBJ1-2, with TRBD1 identical over 8 bases. The V segment lost 5 bases and the J segment 4 bases; nucleotides outside the gene matches: 9. The CDR3 is made up of 15 amino acids. Germline CDR1 is MDHEN and CDR2 is SYDVKM. The DNA of the CDR3 is TGTGCCAGCAGTCCCCGGGGGACAGGTGGCTATGGCTACACCTTC. Its translation is CASSPRGTGGYGYTF.

The gene calls are TRBV29-1 and TRBJ2-2; TRBD2 aligns across 9 bases. The CDR3 is 13 amino acids. Trimming at V came to 7 bases and at J to 3 bases, leaving 3 bases not matched to a gene. The germline gives CDR1 SQVTM, CDR2 ANQGSEA. The CDR3 is CSAAGGDTGELFF. CDR3 coding DNA: TGCAGCGCAGCGGGAGGCGACACCGGGGAGCTGTTTTTT.

The chain links TRBV28 to TRBJ2-3; 11 bases are a match to TRBD2. The trim removed 6 bases at V and 6 bases at J, leaving 5 bases unmatched. Germline CDR1 is MDHEN and CDR2 is SYDVKM. There are 14 residues in the CDR3. This chain's CDR3 is CASSLGLAGDTQYF. The CDR3 DNA reads as TGTGCCAGCAGCTTAGGACTAGCGGGCGATACGCAGTATTTT. The variable domain in full, completed from reference TRBV28 and TRBJ2-3, reads DVKVTQSSRYLVKRTGEKVFLECVQDMDHENMFWYRQDPGLGLRLIYFSYDVKMKEKGDIPEGYSVSREKKERFSLILESASTNQTSMYLCASSLGLAGDTQYFGPGTRLTVL.

The chain has TRBV5-1 and TRBJ2-1, with D possibly being TRBD2 (5 bases). Between the trimmed V and J ends, which lost 3 bases and 9 bases, there was a span of 16 bases. The CDR3 has 14 amino acids. CDR1 SGHRS and CDR2 YFSETQ come from the germline V gene. The CDR3 coding sequence is TGCGCCAGCAGCTGGGGAGCTGGATCGGGTGAGCAGTTCTTC. It translates to CASSWGAGSGEQFF. Full variable domain (outside the CDR3, taken from reference TRBV5-1 and TRBJ2-1): KAGVTQTPRYLIKTRGQQVTLSCSPISGHRSVSWYQQTPGQGLQFLFEYFSETQRNKGNFPGRFSGRQFSNSRSEMNVSTLELGDSALYLCASSWGAGSGEQFFGPGTRLTVL.

This chain links TRBV7-8 with TRBJ1-2; perhaps TRBD1 as D (6 bases). The germline CDR1 and CDR2 sequences are SGHVS and FQNEAQ. The CDR3 is 14 amino acids. Trimming left V 6 bases short and J 1 base short, with 12 bases between. CDR3 sequence (DNA): TGTGCCAGCAGTCCACAGGGCCATAACTATGGCTACACCTTC. It specifies CASSPQGHNYGYTF.

V and J are TRBV30 and TRBJ1-2, with 8 bases matching TRBD1. Trimming removed 2 bases from V and 5 bases from J; junction bases left unmatched: 16. Germline lookup yields CDR1 GTSNPN and CDR2 SVGIG (reference sequence). This CDR3 has 17 amino acids. CDR3 protein: CAWSPPPYRGTGYGYTF. CDR3 nucleotide sequence: TGTGCCTGGAGTCCCCCCCCGTACAGGGGGACTGGTTATGGCTACACCTTC.

The chain recombines TRBV29-1 with TRBJ2-1; 11 bases are a match to TRBD2. V dropped 4 bases and J dropped 6; count of bases not matched to a gene: 8. CDR1 and CDR2 from the germline V gene are SQVTM and ANQGSEA. The CDR3 is 15 amino acids. Here the CDR3 DNA reads TGCAGCGTTGCGCCACGGGGGACTAGCGGCAATGAGCAGTTCTTC. Protein product: CSVAPRGTSGNEQFF.

This rearrangement joins TRBV6-5 to TRBJ2-7; TRBD1 matches at 9 bases. This CDR3 has 13 residues. The junction had 6 bases not matched to a gene; V was cut back by 10 bases and J by 2 bases. Germline values: CDR1 MNHEY, CDR2 SVGAGI. The CDR3: CATRQGEAYEQYF. Written as DNA, the CDR3 is TGTGCCACCCGACAGGGGGAGGCCTACGAGCAGTACTTC.

V gene TRBV4-1 combines with J gene TRBJ1-2, with D maybe TRBD1 (5 bases). The germline CDR1 and CDR2 sequences are MGHRA and YSYEKL. The CDR3 contains 14 residues. Trimming cost V 0 bases and J 5 bases, with 10 bases left between them. CDR3 region: CASSQDPQGYGYTF. The CDR3 region has the DNA TGCGCCAGCAGCCAAGATCCGCAGGGTTATGGCTACACCTTC.

V and J are TRBV7-8 and TRBJ2-7; 11 bases are shared with TRBD1. J was trimmed by 6 bases and V by 5 bases; bases with no gene match: 9. Per germline, CDR1 SGHVS and CDR2 FQNEAQ. The CDR3 is 15 residues long. The CDR3 here is CASSPGQGGWSEQYF. The DNA for the CDR3 is TGTGCCAGCAGCCCGGGACAGGGGGGATGGAGCGAGCAGTACTTC. The entire variable domain, with the rest obtained from reference TRBV7-8 and TRBJ2-7, is as follows: GAGVSQSPRYKVAKRGQDVALRCDPISGHVSLFWYQQALGQGPEFLTYFQNEAQLDKSGLPSDRFFAERPEGSVSTLKIQRTQQEDSAVYLCASSPGQGGWSEQYFGPGTRLTVT.

The chain carries TRBV2 and TRBJ2-7; the match to TRBD1 covers 8 bases. The germline gives CDR1 SNHLY, CDR2 FYNNEI. V shed 3 bases and J 1 base; nucleotides not matched to a gene: 2. The CDR3 length is 14 residues. The CDR3 protein is CASSDGQGSYEQYF. The CDR3 coding sequence is TGTGCCAGCAGTGATGGACAGGGATCCTACGAGCAGTACTTC.

Only a few counts were recorded for this clone. This chain links TRBV6-5 with TRBJ1-1; D is perhaps TRBD1 (5 bases). The CDR3 runs to 15 residues. Germline loops: CDR1 MNHEY, CDR2 SVGAGI. V lost 2 bases and J lost 0, with 10 bases in between. CDR3 DNA: TGTGCCAGCAGTTACGGGGACTTCATGAACACTGAAGCTTTCTTT. The encoded protein is CASSYGDFMNTEAFF.

The chain uses TRBV25-1 and TRBJ2-7; 8 bases line up with TRBD1. J was trimmed by 3 bases and V by 6 bases; bases with no gene match: 10. Germline CDR1 reads MGHDK; CDR2 reads SYGVNS. This CDR3 comprises 15 residues. The CDR3 loop reads CASRETGTGGYEQYF. CDR3 DNA sequence: TGTGCCAGCAGAGAAACCGGGACAGGAGGCTACGAGCAGTACTTC.

This clone has only a few counts. The chain links TRBV27 to TRBJ2-7; 8 positions match TRBD2. Trimming removed 6 bases from V and 3 bases from J; junction bases left unmatched: 7. Germline V gene data show CDR1 as MNHEY and CDR2 as SMNVEV (reference sequence). CDR3 size: 14 residues. The CDR3: CASRLAEGGYEQYF. The CDR3 coding sequence is TGTGCCAGCAGACTAGCGGAGGGGGGCTACGAGCAGTACTTC.

This clone was found a few times. The gene calls are TRBV6-8 and TRBJ2-7; TRBD2 matches at 8 bases. The trim removed 6 bases at V and 3 bases at J, leaving 13 bases unmatched. Germline V gives CDR1 MNHGY, CDR2 SAAAGT. This CDR3 region has 16 residues. CDR3 bases: TGTGCCAGCAGGGCCGGACGCCCCGGGACTAGCTACGAGCAGTACTTC. This sequence encodes CASRAGRPGTSYEQYF.

This clone appeared once. The CDR3 DNA follows: TGTGCCAGCAGCTTAGCGTTAACAGGGGCCTACGAGCAGTACTTC. It codes for CASSLALTGAYEQYF. V is TRBV7-8 and J is TRBJ2-7, with 7 positions matching TRBD1. The junction had 4 bases not matched to a gene; V was cut back by 0 bases and J by 2 bases. CDR3 length: 15 residues. Germline loops: CDR1 SGHVS, CDR2 FQNEAQ.

This chain connects TRBV27 to TRBJ1-2; 8 bases fit TRBD1. This CDR3 has 14 amino acids. J lost 9 bases, V lost 5 bases, and 11 bases had no gene match. Germline values: CDR1 MNHEY, CDR2 SMNVEV (reference sequence). The CDR3 DNA is TGTGCCAGCAGTATCACAGGGGGGGGGCGTAGCTACACCTTC. As protein: CASSITGGGRSYTF.

The chain uses TRBV11-2 and TRBJ2-3; 9 bases are a match to TRBD2. The CDR3 loop spans 18 amino acids. After removal of 2 bases from V and 0 bases from J, the junction contained 9 bases not matched to a gene. Germline values: CDR1 SGHAT, CDR2 FQNNGV. The DNA of the CDR3 is TGTGCCAGCAGCTTAACGACTAGCGGAGATCCTAGCACAGATACGCAGTATTTT. Amino acids: CASSLTTSGDPSTDTQYF.

This chain joins TRBV1 and TRBJ2-3; TRBD2 was called by the table and not checked on the DNA. TRBV1 is given as a pseudogene. The CDR3 consists of 20 residues. Here the CDR3 reads CTSSQHTFLAGLASTDTQYF. In DNA form, the CDR3 reads TGCACCAGCAGCCAACATACGTTCCTAGCGGGGCTCGCTAGCACAGATACGCAGTATTTT.

Many counts were recorded for this clone. Other DNA sequences in the sample encode the same CDR3. V and J are TRBV2 and TRBJ2-3, with D perhaps matching TRBD1 (6 bases). CDR3 length: 12 residues. V was shortened by 4 bases and J by 7 bases, with 9 bases between the two germline ends. The germline V gene encodes CDR1 SNHLY and CDR2 FYNNEI. CDR3 sequence: CASSVGDNTQYF. In DNA, the CDR3 is TGTGCCAGCAGTGTAGGGGACAATACGCAGTATTTT. The whole variable domain, filled in from reference TRBV2 and TRBJ2-3, reads EPEVTQTPSHQVTQMGQEVILRCVPISNHLYFYWYRQILGQKVEFLVSFYNNEISEKSEIFDDQFSVERPDGSNFTLKIRSTKLEDSAMYFCASSVGDNTQYFGPGTRLTVL.

CDR3 loop: CASSQQGSAQPQHF. The CDR3 nucleotides read TGCGCCAGCAGCCAACAGGGGTCGGCTCAGCCCCAGCATTTT. The chain carries TRBV4-1 and TRBJ1-5; D perhaps matches TRBD1 (6 bases). This CDR3 is built from 14 residues. CDR1 MGHRA and CDR2 YSYEKL come from the germline V gene. The germline V and J ends were trimmed by 2 bases and 6 bases, with 11 bases remaining between them.

The rearrangement uses TRBV5-1 and TRBJ2-2; D remains unclear. CDR1 is SGHRS and CDR2 is YFSETQ in the germline V gene. Trimming removed 3 bases from V and 7 bases from J, with 4 bases in between. This CDR3 is built from 11 residues. CDR3 sequence reads: CASSSNGELFF. For the CDR3, the DNA is TGCGCCAGCAGCTCCAACGGGGAGCTGTTTTTT.

This clone has a single count. The rearrangement links TRBV10-3 to TRBJ2-7; 10 bases are shared with TRBD1. V gave up 10 bases and J gave up 7 bases; unmatched junction bases: 13. The germline gives CDR1 ENHRY, CDR2 SYGVKD. The CDR3 loop spans 14 amino acids. As DNA, the CDR3 is TGTGCCACGACAGGGGGCCAAGTAGCCGAGGAGCAGTACTTC. Its translation is CATTGGQVAEEQYF.